This is a list of T cell receptor beta chains from one sample in a study of OX40 agonist ivuxolimab in advanced cancers. The assay was immunoSEQ multiplex PCR, and TCRdb's table has in-frame clones only and misses some. Of 98,000 or so clones in the sample, 85% to 95% were seen once. The material was CD4+ or CD8+ T cells sorted from blood, obtained in a trial of the OX40 agonist ivuxolimab. These receptors were obtained from an adult with an advanced solid tumor such as melanoma, head and neck, liver or kidney cancer. The CDR3 runs from the conserved cysteine through the conserved F or W. D genes are given only for firm matches. For some rows the clone size is stated as once, few or many, or as a class when expanded; others skip it.

CDR3 DNA,CDR3 protein,D gene,clone size,V gene,J gene
TGTGCCAGCAGCGGAATGACAGGGATCAACACTGAAGCTTTCTTT,CASSGMTGINTEAFF,TRBD1,-,TRBV9,TRBJ1-1
TGTGCCAGCAGTTCCCCGGGACAGGGGGCCGGGGCCAACGTCCTGACTTTC,CASSSPGQGAGANVLTF,TRBD1,-,TRBV28,TRBJ2-6
TGTGCCAGCAGCTTATCCGGGACTCGTGAGACCCAGTACTTC,CASSLSGTRETQYF,-,once,TRBV7-6,TRBJ2-5
TGTGCCAGCAGCCCCAGGGGCCAAGAGACCCAGTACTTC,CASSPRGQETQYF,-,-,TRBV6-6,TRBJ2-5
TGTGCCAGCAGCTTGGGCGGTCTACAAGCCGAGCAGTACTTC,CASSLGGLQAEQYF,-,-,TRBV5-4,TRBJ2-7
TGTGCCAGTAGTGCCCCGAGCGGGAGTTCCTACAATGAGCAGTTCTTC,CASSAPSGSSYNEQFF,TRBD2,-,TRBV19,TRBJ2-1
TGTGCCAGCAGCAAAGAAGGAACAGGGATAATGTTTGCGATGGCTGGAAACACCATATATTTT,CASSKEGTGIMFAMAGNTIYF,-,-,TRBV21-1,TRBJ1-3
TGTGCCAGCAGCCCTGCGGGGGGGTCTAACTATGGCTACACCTTC,CASSPAGGSNYGYTF,-,once,TRBV14,TRBJ1-2
TGTGCCAGTAAAGGGTTCGGTTTTTCCTACAATGAGCAGTTCTTC,CASKGFGFSYNEQFF,-,-,TRBV19,TRBJ2-1
TGTGCCAGCAGCTTAGATGGTACTCTTCGGGAAAAACTGTTTTTT,CASSLDGTLREKLFF,-,-,TRBV7-2,TRBJ1-4
TGCGCCAGCAGTGAGTCAGGGGGGGGGAATGAAAAACTGTTTTTT,CASSESGGGNEKLFF,-,-,TRBV10-2,TRBJ1-4
TGTGCCAGCAGCTTTGCAGGAAACTCTGGAAACACCATATATTTT,CASSFAGNSGNTIYF,-,-,TRBV7-9,TRBJ1-3
TGTGCCAGCTCACCAATGAACGTGGCCCTCCAAGAGACCCAGTACTTC,CASSPMNVALQETQYF,-,-,TRBV18,TRBJ2-5
TGCGCCAGCAGGGAAGGGAGGCTCGGAGGAAACACCATATATTTT,CASREGRLGGNTIYF,-,-,TRBV10-2,TRBJ1-3
TGTGCCAGCAGCCAGAGCCAGGGGGCAGGAGAAAAACTGTTTTTT,CASSQSQGAGEKLFF,TRBD1,-,TRBV7-9,TRBJ1-4
TGTGCCAGCAGTGTTCAGCGTCCCTCTAGCAATCAGCCCCAGCATTTT,CASSVQRPSSNQPQHF,-,-,TRBV6-1,TRBJ1-5
TGCGCCAGCAGTGAAGGGACAGGCCCCTACGAGCAGTACTTC,CASSEGTGPYEQYF,TRBD1,-,TRBV10-1,TRBJ2-7
TGCGCCAGCAGCCATAGTCCTCCCACGGGAGGCCTTAATGAGCAGTTCTTC,CASSHSPPTGGLNEQFF,TRBD2,-,TRBV4-1,TRBJ2-1
TGTGCCAGCAGCCCCGTCGGACGGGACAATCAGCCCCAGCATTTT,CASSPVGRDNQPQHF,-,-,TRBV6-6,TRBJ1-5
TGTGCCTGGGCCGGGGGGGATCAAGAGACCCAGTACTTC,CAWAGGDQETQYF,TRBD2,-,TRBV30,TRBJ2-5
TGTGCCAGCAGCGTTTTTGGGGCTCCTAACTATGGCTACACCTTC,CASSVFGAPNYGYTF,-,-,TRBV9,TRBJ1-2
TGTGCCAGCGGGCCCGGACCATCCCCCCTCTATGGCTACACCTTC,CASGPGPSPLYGYTF,-,-,TRBV2,TRBJ1-2
TGCGCCAGCAGCCAAGACGGATGGACAGGGATAGAAGCTTTCTTT,CASSQDGWTGIEAFF,TRBD1,-,TRBV4-1,TRBJ1-1
TGTGCCTGGAGTCCAGGACGGGGTGGAAACACCATATATTTT,CAWSPGRGGNTIYF,-,-,TRBV30,TRBJ1-3
TGTGCCATCACTCCGGGACAGGGGACCTACGAGCAGTACTTC,CAITPGQGTYEQYF,TRBD1,-,TRBV10-3,TRBJ2-7
TGTGCCAGCAGTTTACAGTACAATGAGCAGTTCTTC,CASSLQYNEQFF,-,-,TRBV2,TRBJ2-1
TGTGCCAGTAGTAAACCCGGGACAGGGATTGCCGGGGAGCTGTTTTTT,CASSKPGTGIAGELFF,TRBD1,-,TRBV19,TRBJ2-2
TGCAGCGTTGATGCTGGAAACACCATATATTTT,CSVDAGNTIYF,-,-,TRBV29-1,TRBJ1-3
TGTGCCAGCAGTCTTCACGGGACAGGTTTCTCTGGGGCCAACGTCCTGACTTTC,CASSLHGTGFSGANVLTF,TRBD1,-,TRBV2,TRBJ2-6
TGCAGCGTTGGAAGGGCCAGCCTAAGCACAGATACGCAGTATTTT,CSVGRASLSTDTQYF,-,-,TRBV29-1,TRBJ2-3
TGCGCCAGCAGTTTGGGACTCCAAACATTCTCCTACAATGAGCAGTTCTTC,CASSLGLQTFSYNEQFF,-,-,TRBV5-1,TRBJ2-1
TGTGCCAGCAGCTTAGTACAATCCGGGGAGCTGTTTTTT,CASSLVQSGELFF,-,-,TRBV7-2,TRBJ2-2
TGTGCCAGCAGCGACTCTGGGGGTCGGTACGAGCAGTACTTC,CASSDSGGRYEQYF,-,-,TRBV7-9,TRBJ2-7
TGTGCCGCAAGGGACGGTGCTAGGGGGGGCTACACCTTC,CAARDGARGGYTF,-,-,TRBV7-9,TRBJ1-2
TGTGCCAGCAGTGAGCGGAACAGAGCATCCTCTGGAAACACCATATATTTT,CASSERNRASSGNTIYF,-,-,TRBV25-1,TRBJ1-3
TGTGCCAGCAGATCCAGGGGGGGTGAAGCTTTCTTT,CASRSRGGEAFF,TRBD1,-,TRBV6-5,TRBJ1-1
TGTGCCAGCAGCTTAGGGTCCCTCAGCACAGATACGCAGTATTTT,CASSLGSLSTDTQYF,-,-,TRBV11-2,TRBJ2-3
TGTGCCATCAGCCGGGACAGGGGGCACTATGGCTACACCTTC,CAISRDRGHYGYTF,TRBD1,-,TRBV10-3,TRBJ1-2
TGTGCCAGCAGCGTAGGTTTGAGTTACAACATTCAGTACTTC,CASSVGLSYNIQYF,-,-,TRBV9,TRBJ2-4
TGTGCCAGTCGAGGGGTGGGCACTGAAGCTTTCTTT,CASRGVGTEAFF,-,-,TRBV19,TRBJ1-1
TGTGCCACCGAAACAGGGTACGGCTCTGGAAACACCATATATTTT,CATETGYGSGNTIYF,-,-,TRBV19,TRBJ1-3
TGTGCCAGCAGTCCCGGACAGAGATACACCGGGGAGCTGTTTTTT,CASSPGQRYTGELFF,-,-,TRBV27,TRBJ2-2
TGTGCCAGCAGTTCCGGGACTAGCGGGAACCGCGAGCAGTACTTC,CASSSGTSGNREQYF,TRBD2,-,TRBV28,TRBJ2-7
TGTGCCAGCAGTGATGCCGCCGGGTCATCTAGCACAGATACGCAGTATTTT,CASSDAAGSSSTDTQYF,-,-,TRBV6-4,TRBJ2-3
TGTGCCATCAGGGGGAGCGGGCACGCAACCTACGAGCAGTACTTC,CAIRGSGHATYEQYF,-,-,TRBV10-3,TRBJ2-7
TGTGCCAGCAGCTTAGACAGAAATGCACCCCTCCACTTT,CASSLDRNAPLHF,-,-,TRBV11-2,TRBJ1-6
TGCGCCAGCAGCTTGGACAGGGGAGGAACTGAAGCTTTCTTT,CASSLDRGGTEAFF,TRBD1,-,TRBV5-1,TRBJ1-1